This TCR beta chain was observed in a study of cytomegalovirus exposure and HLA in healthy donors. Overall study findings and caveats: A later analysis showed TCR association rates differing by HLA locus, peaking at DRB1 and lowest at HLA-C. Indistinguishable V segments such as TRBV6-2 and TRBV6-3 were excluded. According to the study, roughly 160 TCR beta chains were cytomegalovirus-associated.

Both 60 Vbeta primers and 13 Jbeta primers went into the PCR. Sequenced by immunoSEQ multiplex PCR; TCRdb stores in-frame clones only, minus some. This table has 95,000 to 110,000 clones, around 80% appearing once. The CDR3 length is 15 residues. Germline-derived CDR1 and CDR2 are MNHEY and SVGAGI. V was shortened by 0 bases and J by 2 bases, with 10 bases between the two germline ends. As regards this clone: Antigen specificity is unknown.

Donors in the study were healthy people who gave bone marrow. The sequence was collected from a man between 25 and 39 years old in good health and CMV-seropositive. The sequencing input was PBMCs. V is TRBV6-5 and J is TRBJ1-1; D remains ambiguous. CDR3: CASSYSMAVNTEAFF. CDR3 DNA: TGTGCCAGCAGTTACTCGATGGCCGTCAACACTGAAGCTTTCTTT.